In its sample, the clone carrying this TCR beta chain was seen many times. This CDR3 region has 16 residues. Germline lookup yields CDR1 SGHRS and CDR2 YFSETQ. Trimming removed 4 bases from V and 4 bases from J, with 17 bases in between. One entry per CDR3 protein, called by TCRdb with MiXCR from the RT-PCR reads. The repertoire includes about 700,000 distinct CDR3 sequences, 13% to 15% of them detected once, and about 3.6% sits in the top ten. The sequenced sample was memory CD4+ T cells from blood. This sequence was found in a female donor in good health, serving as a healthy control. The J gene is TRBJ2-2, the V gene TRBV5-1, with D possibly being TRBD2 (6 bases). The CDR3 spells CASSLGTFPSTGELFF. Here the CDR3 DNA reads TGCGCCAGCAGCCTCGGGACTTTCCCGAGCACCGGGGAGCTGTTTTTT.